This TCR beta chain comes out of a study of Ad26.COV2.S vaccination and SARS-CoV-2 variants. Turning to the study itself: Ad26.COV2.S arm of COV1001 included the donor. Into the muscle, Ad26.COV2.S was dosed once or twice, 56 days apart.

TCRdb's table, derived via immunoSEQ multiplex PCR, lists solely in-frame clones and lacks some. The sample includes 350,000 to 400,000 clones, 70% to 90% of them seen just once. Germline loops: CDR1 SNHLY, CDR2 FYNNEI. The CDR3 has 14 amino acids. The V gene lost 6 bases and the J gene lost 9 bases, with 15 bases spanning the gap. Regarding treatment: roughly 19 received Ad26.COV2.S at low or high dose, single or two shots; about 5 received placebo; per-sample allocation not given. Day 63 after the first injection of vaccine or placebo was the sampling time. Here the sequenced sample was peripheral blood, taken in a trial of Ad26.COV2.S vaccine versus placebo. The clonotype comes from a person between 18 and 65 years old who received the Ad26.COV2.S COVID-19 vaccine or a placebo. V and J are TRBV2 and TRBJ1-6; D is perhaps TRBD1 (6 bases). The CDR3 loop is CASSGGGVGSPLHF. The CDR3 DNA is TGTGCCAGCAGCGGAGGGGGTGTCGGTTCACCCCTCCACTTT.